Described below is a single T cell receptor beta chain sequence and its context. The CDR3 loop spans 14 amino acids. In germline, CDR1 is MNHEY, CDR2 SMNVEV (reference sequence). V lost 4 bases and J lost 5, with 11 bases in between. This specimen comes from a study of cytomegalovirus exposure and HLA in healthy donors. Use of 60 Vbeta and 13 Jbeta primers characterized the PCR. This table comes from immunoSEQ multiplex PCR, and its TCRdb copy is limited to in-frame clones, with some not included. The sample gives around 150,000 clones, 70% to 85% of which show up once; under 8% is in the top ten. The clonotype comes from a man in his fifties in good health and CMV-seropositive. V usage is TRBV27 and J usage is TRBJ2-2; TRBD1 might be the D (5 bases). The sequenced sample was PBMCs. The CDR3 sequence: CASSSGRATGELFF. The CDR3 DNA follows: TGTGCCAGCAGTTCGGGCAGGGCGACCGGGGAGCTGTTTTTT.